The 7 T cell receptor beta chains below all came from one sample that was sequenced in a study of shared clonotypes between healthy human individuals. The repertoire was sequenced with immunoSEQ multiplex PCR; TCRdb's copy has only in-frame clones and lacks some. The sample lists about 660,000 clones, around 67% seen once, with 1.5% to 2% in the top ten. The sample was memory CD4+ T cells sorted from blood. The subset here: CD45RA-negative fraction. Source of these receptors: a woman aged 25 to 39 in good health.

V usage is TRBV19 and J usage is TRBJ1-5, with 7 bases aligning to TRBD1. V gave up 6 bases and J gave up 5 bases; unmatched junction bases: 10. The length of the CDR3 is 15 residues. The germline CDR1 and CDR2 sequences are LNHDA and SQIVND (reference sequence). CDR3 region: CASSRGQSNDQPQHF. DNA for the CDR3: TGTGCCAGTAGCCGGGGACAGTCGAACGATCAGCCCCAGCATTTT.

The chain uses TRBV7-2 and TRBJ2-5; D call uncertain. The CDR3 contains 14 residues. V was shortened by 3 bases and J by 5 bases, with 13 bases between the two germline ends. The germline V gene has CDR1 SGHTA and CDR2 FQGNSA. The CDR3 protein is CASSLGMHWETQYF. CDR3 coding DNA: TGTGCCAGCAGCTTGGGGATGCACTGGGAGACCCAGTACTTC.

This chain connects TRBV19 to TRBJ1-5; perhaps TRBD1 as D (6 bases). The CDR3 is 15 residues long. CDR1 and CDR2 (germline): LNHDA, SQIVND (reference sequence). V shed 5 bases and J shed 6 bases, with 17 bases lying between them. CDR3 DNA: TGTGCCAGTAGTTTTACGGGGGAAGGGGGTCAGCCCCAGCATTTT. This codes for CASSFTGEGGQPQHF. Full variable domain (rest looked up from reference TRBV19 and TRBJ1-5): DGGITQSPKYLFRKEGQNVTLSCEQNLNHDAMYWYRQDPGQGLRLIYYSQIVNDFQKGDIAEGYSVSREKKESFPLTVTSAQKNPTAFYLCASSFTGEGGQPQHFGDGTRLSIL.

The J gene is TRBJ1-2, the V gene TRBV7-2, with D hard to call. CDR1 is SGHTA and CDR2 is FQGNSA in the germline V gene. The V and J ends lost 3 bases and 4 bases respectively, with 9 bases between them. This CDR3 spans 13 amino acids. CDR3 sequence: CASSFDPSYGYTF. The CDR3 DNA reads as TGTGCCAGCAGCTTCGACCCGTCCTATGGCTACACCTTC.

The chain is built from TRBV11-2 and TRBJ2-7, with 10 bases aligning to TRBD2. Germline lookup yields CDR1 SGHAT and CDR2 FQNNGV. The junction had 15 bases not matched to a gene; V was cut back by 5 bases and J by 5 bases. This CDR3 region has 17 residues. The CDR3 here is CASSPKIRSGRADEQYF. CDR3 bases: TGTGCCAGCAGCCCAAAAATAAGAAGCGGGAGGGCCGACGAGCAGTACTTC.

Points on this clone: The sample carries other DNA sequences with the same CDR3. The V gene is TRBV5-1, the J gene TRBJ2-2, with unresolved D. The length of the CDR3 is 14 residues. Germline V gene sequence: CDR1 SGHRS, CDR2 YFSETQ. Trimming removed 0 bases at V and 4 bases at J, with 7 bases between. CDR3 region: CASSLVAGTGELFF. The CDR3 DNA sequence: TGCGCCAGCAGCTTGGTCGCCGGCACCGGGGAGCTGTTTTTT.

A note on this clone: A single base separates this from a much larger clone, so it may be a read error. The chain combines TRBV7-2 with TRBJ2-1; 10 nucleotides line up with TRBD2. The CDR3 extends over 16 amino acids. J gave up 0 bases and V 4 bases, and 3 bases lay outside the gene matches. Germline V gene sequence: CDR1 SGHTA, CDR2 FQGNSA. This CDR3 reads CASSSASGSSYNEQFF. CDR3 DNA sequence: TGTGCCAGCAGCTCTGCTAGCGGGAGCTCCTACAATGAGCAGTTCTTC.